This T cell receptor (beta chain) derives from a study of cytomegalovirus exposure and HLA in healthy donors. Study results and caveats: The study labeled about 160 TCR beta chains cytomegalovirus-associated. The tendency of first-cohort TCR clusters to co-occur in the 110 or so validation repertoires emerged from a later analysis. TCR sequences were mostly rare, though some public TCRs occurred in many donors.

The table came from immunoSEQ multiplex PCR; TCRdb's copy has only in-frame clones and leaves some out. The profile shows around 150,000 clones, roughly nine tenths of them singletons. Germline V gene sequence: CDR1 MNHEY, CDR2 SMNVEV (reference sequence). With 3 bases removed from V and 2 bases from J, the gap between germline ends came to 16 bases. CDR3 length equals 17 residues. Details on this clone: Its antigen is still unknown.

The genes are TRBV27 and TRBJ2-2; D may be TRBD2 (5 bases). The source material was PBMCs. The sequence was collected from a man younger than 35 in good health and CMV-seronegative. CDR3 DNA: TGTGCCAGCAGTTTTTCGACTATGGGAATCAACACCGGGGAGCTGTTTTTT. Translating gives CASSFSTMGINTGELFF.